Below, 26 T cell receptor beta chains from the same sample are listed, as sequenced in a study of a mutant IDH1 vaccine in newly diagnosed glioma. These TCRs are of unknown antigen specificity. Time point noted: week 11, during vaccination. The vaccine gave 300 ug of a 20-mer mutant IDH1 peptide subcutaneously per dose. Here immunoSEQ multiplex PCR was the method, and the copy in TCRdb shows in-frame clones only, minus some. The profile shows about 120,000 clones, roughly 78% of them singletons. The specimen comprised PBMCs, sampled from a glioma patient whose treatment included an IDH1 peptide vaccine. The receptors stem from a man aged 35 to 55 with glioma.

The V and J genes are TRBV5-1 and TRBJ1-1, with 9 bases fitting TRBD1. The CDR3 is 15 residues long. Germline loops: CDR1 SGHRS, CDR2 YFSETQ. V dropped 6 bases and J dropped 1; count of bases not matched to a gene: 7. CDR3 coding DNA: TGCGCCAGCAAGAGGGAACAGGGGGCGAACACTGAAGCTTTCTTT. Translated, it gives CASKREQGANTEAFF. Filled out from reference TRBV5-1 and TRBJ1-1, the complete variable domain reads KAGVTQTPRYLIKTRGQQVTLSCSPISGHRSVSWYQQTPGQGLQFLFEYFSETQRNKGNFPGRFSGRQFSNSRSEMNVSTLELGDSALYLCASKREQGANTEAFFGQGTRLTVV.

In this sample, this clone turned up once. V usage is TRBV5-4 and J usage is TRBJ2-5, with 15 positions matching TRBD2. V lost 3 bases, J lost 1 base, and 7 bases stayed unmatched. In germline, CDR1 is SGHNT, CDR2 YYREEE (reference sequence). This CDR3 has 18 residues. Here the CDR3 reads CASSSGTSGGPLQETQYF. The CDR3 nucleotides are TGTGCCAGCAGCTCTGGGACTAGCGGGGGGCCCCTCCAAGAGACCCAGTACTTC.

Many counts were recorded for this clone. The V call is TRBV29-1, the J call TRBJ2-7; possibly TRBD1 for D (6 bases). The germline V gene has CDR1 SQVTM and CDR2 ANQGSEA. Trimming removed 7 bases at V and 4 bases at J, with 11 bases between. The CDR3 is 11 amino acids. This CDR3 is CSAADSYEQYF. The CDR3 DNA sequence: TGCAGCGCCGCGGACAGTTACGAGCAGTACTTC.

The CDR3 loop is CASSLEGDDEQYF. The CDR3 DNA follows: TGTGCCAGCAGCTTAGAAGGGGACGACGAGCAGTACTTC. This chain uses TRBV7-2 with TRBJ2-7; tentatively, D is TRBD1 or TRBD2 (5 bases each). Trimming left V 1 base short and J 5 bases short, with 9 bases between. The CDR3 has 13 residues. The germline gives CDR1 SGHTA, CDR2 FQGNSA.

The V and J genes are TRBV11-3 and TRBJ1-2; D unclear. The CDR3 totals 15 residues. CDR1 and CDR2 from the germline V gene are SGHNT and YENEEA. Trimming took off 4 bases at V and 1 base at J, with 13 bases between the two ends. The CDR3 region is CASSSTVKDNYGYTF. The DNA of the CDR3 is TGTGCCAGCAGCTCCACGGTAAAGGATAACTATGGCTACACCTTC. Complete variable domain (other parts from reference TRBV11-3 and TRBJ1-2): EAGVVQSPRYKIIEKKQPVAFWCNPISGHNTLYWYLQNLGQGPELLIRYENEEAVDDSQLPKDRFSAERLKGVDSTLKIQPAELGDSAVYLCASSSTVKDNYGYTFGSGTRLTVV.

The chain is built from TRBV5-6 and TRBJ2-5; D not certain. Per germline, CDR1 SGHDT and CDR2 YYEEEE. The V gene lost 0 bases and the J gene lost 2 bases, with 5 bases spanning the gap. The CDR3 consists of 13 residues. CDR3 amino acids: CASSLAPQETQYF. Written as DNA, the CDR3 is TGTGCCAGCAGCTTGGCCCCTCAAGAGACCCAGTACTTC.

The chain combines TRBV25-1 with TRBJ2-4; D unclear. The CDR3 is 11 amino acids. Trimming stripped 6 bases from V and 1 base from J, with 1 base between. Germline CDR1 is MGHDK and CDR2 is SYGVNS. This CDR3 is CASRAKNIQYF. The CDR3, as DNA: TGTGCCAGCAGGGCCAAAAACATTCAGTACTTC.

This rearrangement joins TRBV28 to TRBJ2-3, with 7 bases that match TRBD2. Germline assignment: CDR1 MDHEN and CDR2 SYDVKM. The ends lost 2 bases at V and 2 bases at J; junction bases unmatched: 4. This CDR3 contains 15 residues. The CDR3 nucleotides are TGTGCCAGCAGTTTACCAGCGGGGCACACAGATACGCAGTATTTT. It yields the protein CASSLPAGHTDTQYF. Variable domain in full (rest from reference TRBV28 and TRBJ2-3): DVKVTQSSRYLVKRTGEKVFLECVQDMDHENMFWYRQDPGLGLRLIYFSYDVKMKEKGDIPEGYSVSREKKERFSLILESASTNQTSMYLCASSLPAGHTDTQYFGPGTRLTVL.

This chain uses TRBV19 with TRBJ2-3; D is perhaps TRBD2 (5 bases). V lost 3 bases to trimming and J lost 7 bases, with 11 bases between them. CDR1 LNHDA and CDR2 SQIVND come from the germline V gene (reference sequence). The CDR3 is 13 residues long. In nucleotides, the CDR3 is TGTGCCAGTAGTATCCTCCCGGGATATACGCAGTATTTT. This translates into CASSILPGYTQYF.

This clone is a singleton in its sample. The chain uses TRBV7-8 and TRBJ2-1; TRBD1 agrees at 9 bases. J lost 5 bases, V lost 0 bases, and 8 bases had no gene match. The germline V gene has CDR1 SGHVS and CDR2 FQNEAQ. CDR3 size: 17 residues. CDR3 DNA sequence: TGTGCCAGCAGCTTAGCCCCCCACCGGGACAGGGACAATGAGCAGTTCTTC. Protein: CASSLAPHRDRDNEQFF.

The V and J genes are TRBV21-1 and TRBJ1-5; TRBD1 is the table's D call, not checked against the DNA. TRBV21-1 is labeled a pseudogene. CDR3 length equals 17 residues. DNA of the CDR3: TGTGCCAGCAGCCCCCCCGTCGGACAGCGTGTCCATCAGCCCCAGCATTTT. Translated: CASSPPVGQRVHQPQHF.

J is TRBJ1-5 and V is TRBV7-2; D is perhaps TRBD1 (5 bases). The V and J ends lost 8 bases and 6 bases respectively, with 14 bases between them. Germline V lookup: CDR1 SGHTA, CDR2 FQGNSA. This CDR3 spans 13 amino acids. In nucleotides, the CDR3 is TGTGCCAGCGCCATATCCGGGGGTCAGCCCCAGCATTTT. Translating it yields CASAISGGQPQHF. The full variable domain, its missing parts supplied by reference TRBV7-2 and TRBJ1-5, is GAGVSQSPSNKVTEKGKDVELRCDPISGHTALYWYRQSLGQGLEFLIYFQGNSAPDKSGLPSDRFSAERTGGSVSTLTIQRTQQEDSAVYLCASAISGGQPQHFGDGTRLSIL.

The chain couples TRBV27 to TRBJ1-2; D perhaps matches TRBD1 (5 bases). This CDR3 region has 14 residues. V was trimmed by 6 bases and J by 5 bases, leaving 16 bases between them. Per the germline V gene, CDR1 is MNHEY and CDR2 is SMNVEV (reference sequence). CDR3 sequence reads: CASSLTGGRYGYTF. DNA for the CDR3: TGTGCCAGCAGCTTAACGGGGGGACGATATGGCTACACCTTC.

The V gene is TRBV5-4, the J gene TRBJ1-2; TRBD1 matches at 7 bases. V lost 4 bases, J lost 4 bases, and 7 bases stayed unmatched. There are 14 residues in the CDR3. Per the germline V gene, CDR1 is SGHNT and CDR2 is YYREEE (reference sequence). CDR3 loop: CASSPLTGAYGYTF. In DNA, the CDR3 is TGTGCCAGCAGCCCGCTAACAGGGGCCTATGGCTACACCTTC.

This clone appeared once. This sequence joins TRBV19 and TRBJ1-1; D not certain. CDR3 length equals 14 residues. V shed 6 bases and J shed 0 bases, with 11 bases lying between them. Per the germline V gene, CDR1 is LNHDA and CDR2 is SQIVND (reference sequence). The CDR3 sequence: CASSLITMNTEAFF. CDR3 DNA: TGTGCCAGTAGCCTAATTACCATGAACACTGAAGCTTTCTTT.

Written as DNA, the CDR3 is TGTGCCAGCAGTTTTAGGGGGCCCTCCTACGAGCAGTACTTC. Translated: CASSFRGPSYEQYF. The chain is built from TRBV27 and TRBJ2-7, with 7 bases that match TRBD1. The CDR3 runs to 14 residues. V was clipped by 3 bases and J by 0 bases; unmatched bases: 2. Germline lookup yields CDR1 MNHEY and CDR2 SMNVEV (reference sequence).

In its sample, this clone was seen once. The V gene is TRBV4-3, the J gene TRBJ2-5; TRBD1 matches at 8 bases. The DNA end favors TRBJ2-7, so the J call may be wrong. Germline V gene lookup returns CDR1 LGHNA and CDR2 YSLEER. This CDR3 has 15 amino acids. The CDR3 DNA is TGCGCCAGCAGCAAGGACAGGGTTAGGCCCTACGAGCAGTACTTC. Its translation: CASSKDRVRPYEQYF.

The rearrangement links TRBV5-1 to TRBJ2-6; 7 nucleotides align to TRBD1. Germline V gives CDR1 SGHRS, CDR2 YFSETQ. The CDR3 runs 17 residues. The junction had 3 bases not matched to a gene; V was cut back by 0 bases and J by 0 bases. CDR3 sequence: CASSLGQGHSGANVLTF. DNA of the CDR3: TGCGCCAGCAGCTTGGGACAGGGTCACTCTGGGGCCAACGTCCTGACTTTC. The whole variable domain, filled in from reference TRBV5-1 and TRBJ2-6, reads KAGVTQTPRYLIKTRGQQVTLSCSPISGHRSVSWYQQTPGQGLQFLFEYFSETQRNKGNFPGRFSGRQFSNSRSEMNVSTLELGDSALYLCASSLGQGHSGANVLTFGAGSRLTVL.

The chain carries TRBV5-1 and TRBJ2-7; D is perhaps TRBD2 (5 bases). The CDR3 is made up of 15 amino acids. Germline V gene lookup returns CDR1 SGHRS and CDR2 YFSETQ. V shed 4 bases and J shed 1 base, with 15 bases lying between them. CDR3 in amino acids: CASSLQSGISYEQYF. CDR3 in DNA: TGCGCCAGCAGCCTCCAGTCGGGGATTTCCTACGAGCAGTACTTC. Complete variable domain (other parts from reference TRBV5-1 and TRBJ2-7): KAGVTQTPRYLIKTRGQQVTLSCSPISGHRSVSWYQQTPGQGLQFLFEYFSETQRNKGNFPGRFSGRQFSNSRSEMNVSTLELGDSALYLCASSLQSGISYEQYFGPGTRLTVT.

V is TRBV7-8 and J is TRBJ2-7, with 11 bases matching TRBD2. This CDR3 contains 15 residues. Germline V gene data show CDR1 as SGHVS and CDR2 as FQNEAQ. J gave up 3 bases and V 5 bases, and 6 bases lay outside the gene matches. This CDR3 is CASSPDGLAGYEQYF. The CDR3 DNA reads TGTGCCAGCAGCCCGGATGGACTAGCGGGCTACGAGCAGTACTTC.

The V and J genes are TRBV18 and TRBJ2-6; a weak D match, TRBD2 (6 bases). V was pared by 0 bases and J by 0 bases, with 12 bases between. Germline values: CDR1 KGHSH, CDR2 LQKENI. This CDR3 spans 18 amino acids. CDR3 DNA sequence: TGTGCCAGCTCACCACCGGGGACTCGGACCTCTGGGGCCAACGTCCTGACTTTC. This sequence encodes CASSPPGTRTSGANVLTF.

This chain joins TRBV4-3 and TRBJ1-2; no clear D. The germline gives CDR1 LGHNA, CDR2 YSLEER. V gave up 1 base and J gave up 7 bases, with 10 bases separating them. The CDR3 has 13 amino acids. This CDR3 reads CASSQASQTGYTF. The CDR3 coding sequence is TGCGCCAGCAGCCAAGCGAGCCAAACTGGCTACACCTTC.

V and J are TRBV5-5 and TRBJ2-5; D may be TRBD1 or TRBD2 (5 bases each). Trimming removed 0 bases at V and 5 bases at J, with 17 bases between. This CDR3 has 16 residues. In germline, CDR1 is SGHKS, CDR2 YYEKEE (reference sequence). CDR3 loop: CASSLALRGRGETQYF. CDR3 sequence (DNA): TGTGCCAGCAGCTTGGCGCTCCGGGGACGCGGGGAGACCCAGTACTTC. The whole variable domain, filled in from reference TRBV5-5 and TRBJ2-5, reads DAGVTQSPTHLIKTRGQQVTLRCSPISGHKSVSWYQQVLGQGPQFIFQYYEKEERGRGNFPDRFSARQFPNYSSELNVNALLLGDSALYLCASSLALRGRGETQYFGPGTRLLVL.

V usage is TRBV4-1 and J usage is TRBJ1-1; no reliable D call. This CDR3 spans 14 amino acids. Germline loops: CDR1 MGHRA, CDR2 YSYEKL. Between the trimmed V and J ends, which lost 1 base and 1 base, there was a span of 7 bases. The CDR3 is CASSQGPQNTEAFF. The CDR3, as DNA: TGCGCCAGCAGCCAAGGTCCACAGAACACTGAAGCTTTCTTT.

In this sample, this clone turned up once. The chain's CDR3 is CASSPFRGPGELFF. The CDR3 DNA sequence: TGTGCCAGCAGCCCCTTCAGGGGCCCCGGGGAGCTGTTTTTT. This rearrangement joins TRBV5-5 to TRBJ2-2, with a possible D match to TRBD1 (6 bases). This CDR3 contains 14 residues. The V gene's germline CDR1 is SGHKS and CDR2 YYEKEE (reference sequence). V lost 4 bases to trimming and J lost 6 bases, with 13 bases between them.

The V and J genes are TRBV5-4 and TRBJ2-3; no firm D call. With 1 base removed from V and 2 bases from J, the gap between germline ends came to 8 bases. CDR1 and CDR2 (germline): SGHNT, YYREEE (reference sequence). The length of the CDR3 is 14 residues. The CDR3 region is CASSLYRDTDTQYF. CDR3 DNA: TGTGCCAGCAGCTTGTATAGGGACACAGATACGCAGTATTTT. Supplemented by reference TRBV5-4 and TRBJ2-3, the full variable domain reads ETGVTQSPTHLIKTRGQQVTLRCSSQSGHNTVSWYQQALGQGPQFIFQYYREEENGRGNFPPRFSGLQFPNYSSELNVNALELDDSALYLCASSLYRDTDTQYFGPGTRLTVL.